A selection of T cell receptor beta chains follows, all from one sample in a study of cytomegalovirus exposure and HLA in healthy donors. This table comes from immunoSEQ multiplex PCR, and its TCRdb copy is limited to in-frame clones, with some not included. The table lists around 63,000 clones, roughly 84% of them singletons, with 2.9% in the top ten. What was sequenced was PBMCs. The receptors were gathered from a woman aged 25 to 45 in good health and CMV-seronegative. Each CDR3 is given with its conserved first and last residue. A D gene is named only where the DNA matches it firmly. Clone size, where shown, is once, few, many, or a class for clones that have expanded.

-	TRBV5-1	TRBD1	TRBJ2-3	CASSSDGQGTQYF	TGCGCCAGCAGCTCGGACGGACAGGGAACGCAGTATTTT
-	TRBV19	-	TRBJ1-4	CASTRGGLEKLFF	TGTGCCAGTACCCGGGGAGGGCTTGAAAAACTGTTTTTT
-	TRBV12-5	-	TRBJ2-1	CASGFAGSYNEQFF	TGTGCTAGTGGTTTCGCGGGCTCCTACAATGAGCAGTTCTTC
-	TRBV7-2	TRBD1	TRBJ2-1	CASSLRGQTNNEQFF	TGTGCCAGCAGCTTAAGGGGACAGACAAACAATGAGCAGTTCTTC
-	TRBV19	-	TRBJ2-7	CASTPRGNDEQYF	TGTGCCAGTACCCCCCGGGGTAACGACGAGCAGTACTTC
once	TRBV4-1	-	TRBJ2-3	CASSQDQSTDTQYF	TGCGCCAGCAGCCAAGATCAGAGCACAGATACGCAGTATTTT
-	TRBV7-2	-	TRBJ1-5	CASSPGGAGVDGPQHF	TGTGCCAGCAGCCCGGGCGGGGCGGGGGTGGACGGGCCCCAGCATTTT
few	TRBV6-4	TRBD2	TRBJ2-3	CASSPSGGRGTDTQYF	TGTGCCAGCAGTCCATCCGGCGGGAGAGGCACAGATACGCAGTATTTT
-	TRBV4-3	TRBD1	TRBJ1-2	CASSQVGQGANYGYTF	TGCGCCAGCAGCCAAGTTGGACAGGGAGCTAACTATGGCTACACCTTC
-	TRBV6-5	-	TRBJ1-2	CASSYQINYGYTF	TGTGCCAGCAGTTATCAGATTAACTATGGCTACACCTTC
-	TRBV30	-	TRBJ1-4	CAWSLSGANEKLFF	TGTGCCTGGAGCCTATCCGGGGCTAATGAAAAACTGTTTTTT
few	TRBV28	-	TRBJ1-1	CASSLGAYEAFF	TGTGCCAGCAGTTTAGGGGCCTATGAAGCTTTCTTT
-	TRBV7-9	TRBD1	TRBJ1-1	CANSPSGTDLEAFF	TGTGCCAACAGCCCAAGTGGGACAGACCTTGAAGCTTTCTTT
-	TRBV6-5	-	TRBJ1-3	CASTRGTGNTIYF	TGTGCCAGCACCCGGGGGACTGGAAACACCATATATTTT
-	TRBV4-2	TRBD1	TRBJ1-1	CASSQETGGANTEAFF	TGTGCCAGCAGCCAAGAAACAGGGGGCGCGAACACTGAAGCTTTCTTT
-	TRBV30	TRBD1	TRBJ1-5	CAWADRKDQPQHF	TGTGCCTGGGCGGACAGGAAAGATCAGCCCCAGCATTTT
-	TRBV5-6	-	TRBJ2-2	CASSPDRIQANTGELFF	TGTGCCAGCAGCCCGGACAGAATACAAGCGAACACCGGGGAGCTGTTTTTT
-	TRBV6-5	-	TRBJ1-1	CASSYSGADSEAFF	TGTGCCAGCAGTTACTCAGGGGCTGACTCTGAAGCTTTCTTT
-	TRBV4-1	-	TRBJ1-2	CASSQGTASANYGYTF	TGCGCCAGCAGCCAAGGGACAGCCTCTGCTAACTATGGCTACACCTTC
-	TRBV5-5	-	TRBJ2-3	CASSRTGALADTDTQYF	TGTGCCAGCAGCCGTACGGGGGCGCTAGCGGACACAGATACGCAGTATTTT
few	TRBV4-3	TRBD2	TRBJ2-3	CASSQESSSGGARTDTQYF	TGCGCCAGCAGCCAAGAATCTAGTAGCGGGGGGGCTAGAACAGATACGCAGTATTTT
-	TRBV23-1	-	TRBJ1-1	CASSPQGHREGTEAFF	TGCGCCAGCAGTCCGCAGGGCCACAGGGAGGGAACTGAAGCTTTCTTT
-	TRBV7-9	TRBD1	TRBJ2-5	CASSPDRGRQETQYF	TGTGCCAGCAGCCCGGACAGGGGGAGACAAGAGACCCAGTACTTC
few	TRBV6-6	TRBD2	TRBJ2-3	CASRKFSGAPQDTQYF	TGTGCCAGCAGAAAATTCAGCGGGGCGCCTCAAGATACGCAGTATTTT
few	TRBV6-1	TRBD1	TRBJ1-4	CASSEIPGQGNEKLFF	TGTGCCAGCAGTGAAATCCCGGGACAGGGAAATGAAAAACTGTTTTTT
-	TRBV18	TRBD1	TRBJ2-3	CASSPQGASTDTQYF	TGTGCCAGCTCACCACAGGGGGCTAGCACAGATACGCAGTATTTT
-	TRBV12-2	-	TRBJ2-3	CASRLELNSGGNTDTQYF	TGTGCAAGTCGCTTAGAACTGAATAGCGGGGGGAACACAGATACGCAGTATTTT
-	TRBV6-5	-	TRBJ2-5	CASSSLAGWETQYF	TGTGCCAGCAGTTCCCTCGCAGGGTGGGAGACCCAGTACTTC
-	TRBV28	-	TRBJ1-1	CASIPVSDTEAFF	TGTGCCAGCATTCCGGTATCGGACACTGAAGCTTTCTTT
-	TRBV6-1	-	TRBJ2-7	CASSEGHRGGYEQYF	TGTGCCAGCAGTGAAGGTCACAGGGGGGGGTACGAGCAGTACTTC
-	TRBV5-1	TRBD2	TRBJ2-3	CASSEHLLAGGSEDADTQYF	TGCGCCAGCAGCGAACATCTACTAGCGGGGGGATCAGAGGACGCAGATACGCAGTATTTT
-	TRBV7-9	TRBD2	TRBJ2-5	CSSSLGTSGSGETQYF	TGTTCCAGCAGCTTAGGCACTAGCGGGAGTGGAGAGACCCAGTACTTC
-	TRBV19	TRBD1	TRBJ1-1	CASSSTGRMNTEAFF	TGTGCCAGTAGTTCGACAGGGCGCATGAACACTGAAGCTTTCTTT
once	TRBV2	-	TRBJ2-7	CASSEGTGWYEQYF	TGTGCCAGCAGTGAAGGTACAGGGTGGTACGAGCAGTACTTC
-	TRBV7-9	-	TRBJ1-1	CASSLATGVNTEAFF	TGTGCCAGCAGCTTGGCTACGGGGGTTAACACTGAAGCTTTCTTT
-	TRBV30	-	TRBJ1-1	CAWSGLLNTEAFF	TGTGCCTGGAGTGGCCTATTGAACACTGAAGCTTTCTTT
-	TRBV5-6	-	TRBJ2-3	CASSLRDTDTQYF	TGTGCCAGCAGCTTGCGGGACACAGATACGCAGTATTTT
-	TRBV7-9	TRBD2	TRBJ2-3	CASSAGTSGGNTDTQYF	TGTGCCAGCAGCGCCGGGACTAGCGGGGGTAACACAGATACGCAGTATTTT
-	TRBV11-3	-	TRBJ1-3	CASSQTASGNTIYF	TGTGCCAGCAGCCAGACAGCCTCTGGAAACACCATATATTTT
-	TRBV19	-	TRBJ1-4	CASSITGPRSGNEKLFF	TGTGCCAGTAGTATTACAGGTCCAAGGTCGGGTAATGAAAAACTGTTTTTT
few	TRBV27	TRBD1	TRBJ1-4	CASSPTTGGREKLFF	TGTGCCAGCAGTCCTACGACAGGGGGGAGAGAAAAACTGTTTTTT
-	TRBV18	-	TRBJ1-5	CASSPGRQWPQHF	TGTGCCAGCTCACCGGGCCGACAGTGGCCCCAGCATTTT
-	TRBV4-3	TRBD1	TRBJ2-1	CASSPGDSSYNEQFF	TGCGCCAGCAGCCCCGGGGACAGCTCCTACAATGAGCAGTTCTTC
-	TRBV11-2	TRBD2	TRBJ2-5	CASSPPGSGGETQYF	TGTGCCAGCAGCCCCCCCGGTAGCGGGGGCGAGACCCAGTACTTC